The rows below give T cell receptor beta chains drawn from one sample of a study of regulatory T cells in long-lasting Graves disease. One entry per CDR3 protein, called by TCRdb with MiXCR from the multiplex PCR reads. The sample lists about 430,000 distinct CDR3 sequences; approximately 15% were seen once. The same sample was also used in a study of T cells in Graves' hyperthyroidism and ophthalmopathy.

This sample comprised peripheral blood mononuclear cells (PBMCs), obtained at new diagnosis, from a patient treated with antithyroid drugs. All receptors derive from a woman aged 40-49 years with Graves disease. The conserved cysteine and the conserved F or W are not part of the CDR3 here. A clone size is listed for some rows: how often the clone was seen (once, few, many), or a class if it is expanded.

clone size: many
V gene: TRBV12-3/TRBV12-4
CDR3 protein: ASSHERGFYNEQF

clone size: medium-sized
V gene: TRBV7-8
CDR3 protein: ASGRQMFATNEKLF

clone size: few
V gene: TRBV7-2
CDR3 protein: ASSLVILAEGVDTQY

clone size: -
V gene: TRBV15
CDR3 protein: ATSGNTGELF

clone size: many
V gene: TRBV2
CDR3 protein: ASTTGGPGPQH

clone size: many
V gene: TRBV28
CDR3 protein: ASSPLTGVWDYGYT

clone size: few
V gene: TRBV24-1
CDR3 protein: ATSDSSGNYGYT

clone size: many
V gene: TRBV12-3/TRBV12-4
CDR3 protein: ASAPRWASSYNEQF

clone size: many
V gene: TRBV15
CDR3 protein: ATSRESGSGSPLH

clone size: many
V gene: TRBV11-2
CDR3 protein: ASGMGREGYEQY

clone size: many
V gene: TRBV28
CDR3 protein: ASTPGLRTDTQY

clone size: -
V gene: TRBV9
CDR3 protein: ASSAGGYGQY

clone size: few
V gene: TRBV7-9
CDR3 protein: ASSLGLAGADEQF

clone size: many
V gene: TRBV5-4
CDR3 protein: ASTGGGLAEAF

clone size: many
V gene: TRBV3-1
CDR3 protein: ASSPRDITDTQY

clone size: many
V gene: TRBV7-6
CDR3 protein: ASSLDSNEKLF

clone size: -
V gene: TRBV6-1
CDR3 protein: ACMAGNTEAF